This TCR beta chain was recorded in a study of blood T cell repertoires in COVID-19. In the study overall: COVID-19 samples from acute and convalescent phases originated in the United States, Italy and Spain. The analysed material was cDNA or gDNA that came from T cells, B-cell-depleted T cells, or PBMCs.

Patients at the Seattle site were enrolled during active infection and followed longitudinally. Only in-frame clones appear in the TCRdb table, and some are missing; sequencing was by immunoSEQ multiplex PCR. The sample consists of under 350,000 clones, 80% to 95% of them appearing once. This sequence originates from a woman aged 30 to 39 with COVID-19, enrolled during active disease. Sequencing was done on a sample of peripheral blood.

The CDR3 protein is CASSAGLAGGQETQYF. Here the CDR3 DNA reads TGTGCCAGCAGCGCCGGACTAGCGGGAGGCCAAGAGACCCAGTACTTC. The chain carries TRBV5-6 and TRBJ2-5, with TRBD2 matching 14 bases. The CDR3 totals 16 residues. After removal of 4 bases from V and 1 base from J, the junction contained 3 bases not matched to a gene. Germline V gene lookup returns CDR1 SGHDT and CDR2 YYEEEE.